This T cell receptor beta chain derives from a study of blood T cell repertoires in COVID-19. Study-level information: T cells, B-cell-depleted T cells, or PBMCs provided the cDNA or gDNA that served as material.

The germline V gene has CDR1 SGHTA and CDR2 FQGNSA. The CDR3 covers 13 residues. V was trimmed by 8 bases and J by 0 bases, leaving 8 bases between them. Original data processing: Quantification of nucleated cells was approximated via reference gene primer amplification. Data came from immunoSEQ multiplex PCR; TCRdb stores just in-frame clones and leaves some out. Clone size and the V and J calls come from that table; the DNA yielded D and trimming. The sample lists 200,000 to 300,000 clones, around 90% seen once, with more than 6% in the top ten. The chain is built from TRBV7-2 and TRBJ1-3; tentatively, D is TRBD1 (5 bases). The sequence came from a man aged 55 to 70 who had recovered from COVID-19. Sequencing was done on a sample of peripheral blood. The CDR3 DNA reads TGTGCCAGCGGGCAGGGCTCTGGAAACACCATATATTTT. It is translated as CASGQGSGNTIYF.